One sample yielded the 15 T cell receptor beta chains listed below, sequenced in a study of cytomegalovirus exposure and HLA in healthy donors. PCR used 60 Vbeta primers and 13 Jbeta primers. TCRdb's copy holds only in-frame clones and misses some; the assay was immunoSEQ multiplex PCR. The profile shows roughly 100,000 clones, roughly 80% of them singletons. The specimen sequenced was PBMCs. The receptor set was obtained from a man under 40 in good health and CMV-seropositive.

This chain connects TRBV6-5 to TRBJ2-5, with 7 positions matching TRBD2. Germline CDR1 MNHEY, CDR2 SVGAGI. The CDR3 is 16 residues long. V dropped 2 bases and J dropped 2; count of bases not matched to a gene: 8. This chain's CDR3 is CASSYVGLAVQETQYF. In DNA, the CDR3 is TGTGCCAGCAGTTACGTCGGGCTAGCGGTTCAAGAGACCCAGTACTTC.

The count of this clone is one. DNA for the CDR3: TGTGCCAGCAGTTATCTTCGACAGGCGAAAGCTTTCTTT. The encoded protein is CASSYLRQAKAFF. V is TRBV6-5 and J is TRBJ1-1, with D possibly being TRBD1 (6 bases). The CDR3 has 13 amino acids. Germline V gene lookup returns CDR1 MNHEY and CDR2 SVGAGI. The V end was cut by 3 bases, the J end by 9 bases, with 14 bases between.

The chain couples TRBV7-2 to TRBJ1-5, with a tentative D call TRBD1 (5 bases). CDR1 is SGHTA and CDR2 is FQGNSA in the germline V gene. Trimming cost V 1 base and J 0 bases, with 7 bases left between them. There are 15 residues in the CDR3. The CDR3 nucleotides are TGTGCCAGCAGCTTAGTTGGGGCTAGCAATCAGCCCCAGCATTTT. It yields the protein CASSLVGASNQPQHF.

This chain uses TRBV6-6 with TRBJ1-5; D unclear. Looked up from germline, CDR1 is MNHNY and CDR2 is SVGAGI (reference sequence). V was pared by 5 bases and J by 3 bases, with 11 bases between. The CDR3 is 14 amino acids. CDR3 coding DNA: TGTGCCAGCAGTCCAACTAGCATCAATCAGCCCCAGCATTTT. It encodes CASSPTSINQPQHF.

The chain joins TRBV4-1 to TRBJ2-5; 7 bases match TRBD2. The end of the DNA fits TRBJ2-7 better, so the J call may be wrong. Germline V gene data show CDR1 as MGHRA and CDR2 as YSYEKL. This CDR3 spans 18 amino acids. The DNA for the CDR3 is TGCGCCAGCAGCCAAGATCCCCCGACTAGCTCCAACTCCTACGAGCAGTACTTC. Its translation is CASSQDPPTSSNSYEQYF.

The chain combines TRBV27 with TRBJ2-7; the D gene is possibly TRBD1 (5 bases). V lost 2 bases, J lost 0 bases, and 8 bases lay in between. Germline V CDR1 and CDR2: MNHEY, SMNVEV (reference sequence). This CDR3 has 14 residues. The CDR3 DNA is TGTGCCAGCAGTTTAGGGGCCAGCTCCTACGAGCAGTACTTC. As protein: CASSLGASSYEQYF.

The chain recombines TRBV5-1 with TRBJ2-7; 9 positions match TRBD1. There are 14 residues in the CDR3. After removal of 6 bases from V and 5 bases from J, the junction contained 9 bases not matched to a gene. Germline CDR1 and CDR2: SGHRS and YFSETQ. CDR3 sequence reads: CASKSQGALDEQYF. The CDR3 coding sequence is TGCGCCAGCAAATCACAGGGGGCTCTGGACGAGCAGTACTTC.

The J gene is TRBJ2-7, the V gene TRBV6-1; D unresolved. V was shortened by 9 bases and J by 3 bases, with 6 bases between the two germline ends. Germline assignment: CDR1 MNHNS and CDR2 SASEGT. The CDR3 has 10 residues. The CDR3 DNA reads as TGTGCCAGTCTAAGCTACGAGCAGTACTTC. This encodes CASLSYEQYF.

This chain connects TRBV5-4 to TRBJ2-3; 14 bases map to TRBD2. The germline V gene has CDR1 SGHNT and CDR2 YYREEE (reference sequence). V dropped 4 bases and J dropped 3; count of bases not matched to a gene: 10. The CDR3 runs to 18 residues. This chain's CDR3 is CASSGAGTSGGVTDTQYF. The CDR3 DNA sequence: TGTGCCAGCAGCGGGGCCGGGACTAGCGGGGGCGTGACAGATACGCAGTATTTT.

The rearrangement links TRBV7-9 to TRBJ1-6, with D unclear. V lost 9 bases to trimming and J lost 5 bases, with 8 bases between them. There are 12 residues in the CDR3. Germline CDR1 reads SEHNR; CDR2 reads FQNEAQ (reference sequence). CDR3 protein: CASRLDNSPLHF. As DNA, the CDR3 is TGTGCCAGTCGTTTAGATAATTCACCCCTCCACTTT.

This chain links TRBV4-2 with TRBJ1-5; TRBD1 matches at 8 bases. This CDR3 spans 13 amino acids. V gave up 4 bases and J gave up 5 bases; unmatched junction bases: 1. Germline V lookup: CDR1 LGHNA, CDR2 YNFKEQ. This chain's CDR3 is CASSLDRDQPQHF. In DNA, the CDR3 is TGTGCCAGCAGCCTGGACAGGGATCAGCCCCAGCATTTT.

This sequence joins TRBV2 and TRBJ2-7; D possibly corresponds to TRBD1 (5 bases). The CDR3 extends over 16 amino acids. The V gene lost 5 bases and the J gene lost 1 base, with 18 bases spanning the gap. Germline V gene lookup returns CDR1 SNHLY and CDR2 FYNNEI. This chain's CDR3 is CASSSQGQGFSYEQYF. CDR3 in DNA: TGTGCCAGCAGTTCGCAAGGGCAGGGATTTTCCTACGAGCAGTACTTC.

The chain combines TRBV27 with TRBJ2-7; D ambiguous. Germline V gives CDR1 MNHEY, CDR2 SMNVEV (reference sequence). V lost 6 bases to trimming and J lost 0 bases, with 12 bases between them. The CDR3 contains 14 residues. The CDR3: CASRTLTVSYEQYF. CDR3 DNA: TGTGCCAGCAGGACCCTTACAGTCTCCTACGAGCAGTACTTC.

The rearrangement uses TRBV6-5 and TRBJ1-5; the match to TRBD1 covers 8 bases. The CDR3 length is 14 residues. Germline V gene sequence: CDR1 MNHEY, CDR2 SVGAGI. Germline trimming cut 6 bases from V and 2 bases from J; bases unmatched to any gene: 3. The CDR3 region has the DNA TGTGCCAGCAGAGGACAGGGAGGCAATCAGCCCCAGCATTTT. Translating it yields CASRGQGGNQPQHF.

V usage is TRBV5-6 and J usage is TRBJ1-2, with D perhaps TRBD1 (5 bases). Germline CDR1 is SGHDT and CDR2 is YYEEEE. With 3 bases removed from V and 5 bases from J, the gap between germline ends came to 11 bases. This CDR3 has 13 amino acids. The CDR3 region has the DNA TGTGCCAGCAGCTGGGGGGGAGCTTATGGCTACACCTTC. As protein: CASSWGGAYGYTF.